The 6 T cell receptor beta chains below all came from one sample that was sequenced in a study of CD8+CD57+ T cells in acquired aplastic anemia. Profiles of TCR beta VDJ and CDR3 were generated from a genomic DNA template. TCRdb reanalysed the reads using MiXCR and keeps one entry per CDR3 protein. The sample has about 190,000 distinct CDR3 sequences, under 55% seen once. The authors sequenced patients whose flow cytometry had shown CD8+CD57+ cell expansion. The sample comprised sorted CD4+, CD8+, or CD8+CD57+ T cells (not recorded which) from PBMCs. All receptors derive from a human donor with aplastic anemia.

This clonotype was detected once. V and J are TRBV20-1 and TRBJ2-3; D remains unclear. The CDR3 runs 15 residues. Per the germline V gene, CDR1 is DFQATT and CDR2 is SNEGSKA (reference sequence). Trimming took off 3 bases at V and 4 bases at J, with 17 bases between the two ends. The CDR3 protein is CSARGSRQNADTQYF. DNA for the CDR3: TGCAGTGCTAGGGGGTCGAGACAAAACGCAGATACGCAGTATTTT.

This clonotype was seen a few times. The chain carries TRBV18 and TRBJ2-5, with a possible D match to TRBD2 (6 bases). Germline assignment: CDR1 KGHSH and CDR2 LQKENI. V was trimmed by 6 bases and J by 3 bases, leaving 23 bases between them. This CDR3 has 17 residues. The chain's CDR3 is CASSQKRASNDEETQYF. In DNA form, the CDR3 reads TGTGCCAGCTCCCAGAAGCGGGCCTCAAACGATGAAGAGACCCAGTACTTC.

The J gene is TRBJ2-3, the V gene TRBV20-1, with D maybe TRBD2 (6 bases). Between the trimmed V and J ends, which lost 8 bases and 2 bases, there was a span of 20 bases. The CDR3 spans 15 residues. The germline V gene has CDR1 DFQATT and CDR2 SNEGSKA (reference sequence). For the CDR3, the DNA is TGCAGTACATCCGGGGAGGACTTAGTCACAGATACGCAGTATTTT. Translating gives CSTSGEDLVTDTQYF.

The chain employs TRBV20-1 and TRBJ1-1, with D possibly matching TRBD1 (5 bases). This CDR3 is built from 14 residues. V was cut by 0 bases and J by 3 bases, with 11 bases left in between. From germline, CDR1 is DFQATT and CDR2 SNEGSKA (reference sequence). Here the CDR3 DNA reads TGCAGTGCTAGAGAATCGACAGCAGACACTGAAGCTTTCTTT. It translates to CSARESTADTEAFF.

The rearrangement links TRBV15 to TRBJ1-2, with D tentatively TRBD1 (5 bases). V lost 5 bases and J lost 5, with 15 bases in between. Germline V gives CDR1 LNHNV, CDR2 YYDKDF (reference sequence). The CDR3 is 14 residues long. The CDR3 region has the DNA TGTGCCACCAGCCGGTCGGGACCCGCTTATGGCTACACCTTC. Amino acid sequence: CATSRSGPAYGYTF.

V usage is TRBV9 and J usage is TRBJ2-1; D is possibly TRBD1 (5 bases). From germline, CDR1 is SGDLS and CDR2 YYNGEE. Trimming left V 0 bases short and J 4 bases short, with 14 bases between. The CDR3 contains 16 residues. The CDR3 spells CASSVVSAGMYNEQFF. In nucleotides, the CDR3 is TGTGCCAGCAGCGTAGTGAGTGCAGGGATGTACAATGAGCAGTTCTTC.